This entry lists 16 T cell receptor beta chains sequenced from one sample in a study of cytomegalovirus exposure and HLA in healthy donors. Both 60 Vbeta primers and 13 Jbeta primers went into the PCR. Sequencing was performed with immunoSEQ multiplex PCR; in TCRdb, only in-frame clones are kept and a portion is missing. The table has tens of thousands of clones, roughly 50% seen once. The source material was PBMCs. These receptors all stem from a human donor in good health.

The genes are TRBV9 and TRBJ1-4; 8 bases fit TRBD1. The V segment lost 3 bases and the J segment 9 bases; nucleotides outside the gene matches: 10. The CDR3 runs 15 residues. Germline V CDR1 and CDR2: SGDLS, YYNGEE. In nucleotides, the CDR3 is TGTGCCAGCAGCGGATCCAGGGGGCAAGGGAAAAAACTGTTTTTT. Its translation: CASSGSRGQGKKLFF.

A few counts support this clone. The rearrangement links TRBV4-3 to TRBJ1-4; possible D gene TRBD1, 6 bases. Germline V gives CDR1 LGHNA, CDR2 YSLEER. The CDR3 contains 12 residues. V was trimmed by 4 bases and J by 7 bases, leaving 7 bases between them. In DNA, the CDR3 is TGCGCCAGCAGCCCAGGGGTTGAAAAACTGTTTTTT. This translates into CASSPGVEKLFF.

This clone was detected ten times or more. The chain employs TRBV7-9 and TRBJ1-5, with D tentatively TRBD1 (5 bases). There are 16 residues in the CDR3. Trimming removed 3 bases at V and 2 bases at J, with 14 bases between. Germline CDR1 reads SEHNR; CDR2 reads FQNEAQ (reference sequence). The DNA of the CDR3 is TGTGCCAGCAGCTTCACCCTAGACAGCGGCAATCAGCCCCAGCATTTT. This translates into CASSFTLDSGNQPQHF.

In this sample, this clone turned up a few times. The rearrangement uses TRBV6-1 and TRBJ2-1; 11 bases agree with TRBD2. This CDR3 comprises 19 residues. The V segment lost 0 bases and the J segment 4 bases; nucleotides outside the gene matches: 11. Germline V CDR1 and CDR2: MNHNS, SASEGT. The CDR3 protein is CASSEAKGGGLAVYNEQFF. CDR3 sequence (DNA): TGTGCCAGCAGTGAAGCGAAAGGGGGGGGACTAGCGGTATACAATGAGCAGTTCTTC.

V is TRBV7-9 and J is TRBJ2-1; D gene ambiguous. Germline V gene sequence: CDR1 SEHNR, CDR2 FQNEAQ (reference sequence). The V and J ends lost 5 bases and 8 bases respectively, with 7 bases between them. The CDR3 consists of 11 residues. The CDR3 protein is CASSLYYEQFF. CDR3 nucleotides: TGTGCCAGCAGCCTCTATTATGAGCAGTTCTTC.

The rearrangement joins TRBV19 to TRBJ2-7; 10 bases are a match to TRBD2. CDR3 length: 14 residues. Per the germline V gene, CDR1 is LNHDA and CDR2 is SQIVND (reference sequence). Trimming removed 1 base from V and 6 bases from J; junction bases left unmatched: 3. The CDR3 DNA reads TGTGCCAGTAGTATAGTAGCGGGGGGCGCCGAGCAGTACTTC. It codes for CASSIVAGGAEQYF.

The chain has TRBV4-1 and TRBJ1-6; D is ambiguous. Trimming stripped 1 base from V and 0 bases from J, with 10 bases between. CDR3 length equals 17 residues. The germline gives CDR1 MGHRA, CDR2 YSYEKL. CDR3 sequence: CASSQGAVSSYNSPLHF. DNA for the CDR3: TGCGCCAGCAGCCAAGGGGCCGTGAGCTCCTATAATTCACCCCTCCACTTT.

The rearrangement uses TRBV6-4 and TRBJ1-1, with a possible D match to TRBD1 (6 bases). Trimming pared 4 bases from V and 5 bases from J, leaving 11 bases between. Germline CDR1 is MRHNA and CDR2 is SNTAGT. This CDR3 is built from 13 residues. CDR3 amino acids: CASSAGARTEAFF. CDR3 bases: TGTGCCAGCAGTGCAGGGGCCAGAACTGAAGCTTTCTTT.

The CDR3 region is CASSEGWAGYSNQPQHF. The CDR3 DNA reads as TGTGCCAGCAGTGAAGGGTGGGCAGGGTATAGCAATCAGCCCCAGCATTTT. The V call is TRBV6-1, the J call TRBJ1-5, with D perhaps matching TRBD1 (5 bases). The CDR3 length is 17 residues. V lost 1 base, J lost 0 bases, and 13 bases lay in between. CDR1 is MNHNS, CDR2 SASEGT, per germline.

This clone was seen a handful of times. The genes are TRBV6-5 and TRBJ2-7; 11 bases match TRBD2. The V gene's germline CDR1 is MNHEY and CDR2 SVGAGI. CDR3 length: 15 residues. The junction had 7 bases not matched to a gene; V was cut back by 8 bases and J by 1 base. CDR3 bases: TGTGCCAGCCAAACTCCTAGCGGGGGGTCCTACGAGCAGTACTTC. Protein: CASQTPSGGSYEQYF.

The chain uses TRBV14 and TRBJ2-7; a possible D gene is TRBD1 (6 bases). Trimming took off 0 bases at V and 5 bases at J, with 14 bases between the two ends. The germline gives CDR1 SGHDN, CDR2 FVKESK. The CDR3 runs 15 residues. Here the CDR3 reads CASSQDPVRGNEQYF. The CDR3 coding sequence is TGTGCCAGCAGCCAAGACCCGGTCAGGGGAAACGAGCAGTACTTC. Full variable domain (missing parts from reference TRBV14 and TRBJ2-7): EAGVTQFPSHSVIEKGQTVTLRCDPISGHDNLYWYRRVMGKEIKFLLHFVKESKQDESGMPNNRFLAERTGGTYSTLKVQPAELEDSGVYFCASSQDPVRGNEQYFGPGTRLTVT.

The chain combines TRBV9 with TRBJ2-2; possibly TRBD2 for D (6 bases). V was clipped by 4 bases and J by 7 bases, with 20 bases between them. Looked up from germline, CDR1 is SGDLS and CDR2 is YYNGEE. There are 16 residues in the CDR3. CDR3 DNA: TGTGCCAGCAGCCCCAATACTGGGGGAGGTCTCGGGGAGCTGTTTTTT. Amino acid sequence: CASSPNTGGGLGELFF.

As regards this clone: Compared with germline, one end of the junction differs, possibly owing to a read error. The chain couples TRBV7-9 to TRBJ1-2, with D possibly TRBD1 on 5 matching bases. The V gene's germline CDR1 is SEHNR and CDR2 FQNEAQ (reference sequence). The CDR3 extends over 15 amino acids. CDR3 sequence reads: CSSSLLIQGHYGYTF. The CDR3 DNA follows: TGTTCCAGCAGCTTACTGATTCAGGGTCACTATGGCTACACCTTC.

A single count supports this clone. This rearrangement joins TRBV19 to TRBJ1-4; D remains unclear. This CDR3 is 13 amino acids long. The V end lost 7 bases, the J end lost 5 bases, and 11 bases lay between the germline ends. Per germline, CDR1 LNHDA and CDR2 SQIVND (reference sequence). This chain's CDR3 is CASNLRENEKLFF. The CDR3 DNA reads TGTGCCAGTAATTTGAGAGAGAATGAAAAACTGTTTTTT. The complete variable domain, with remaining parts taken from reference TRBV19 and TRBJ1-4, reads DGGITQSPKYLFRKEGQNVTLSCEQNLNHDAMYWYRQDPGQGLRLIYYSQIVNDFQKGDIAEGYSVSREKKESFPLTVTSAQKNPTAFYLCASNLRENEKLFFGSGTQLSVL.

This clone was counted a few times. The CDR3 is CASSLVPRDNSGANVLTF. As DNA, the CDR3 is TGCGCCAGCAGCTTGGTTCCGAGAGATAACTCTGGGGCCAACGTCCTGACTTTC. The chain is built from TRBV5-1 and TRBJ2-6; D gene uncertain. V lost 0 bases to trimming and J lost 0 bases, with 13 bases between them. Germline V CDR1 and CDR2: SGHRS, YFSETQ. This CDR3 comprises 18 residues.

The chain has TRBV12-1 and TRBJ2-5; the table's D call, TRBD2, has no DNA check behind it. TRBV12-1 represents a pseudogene. CDR3 length: 15 amino acids. Here the CDR3 reads CASSFVGGRVQTQYF. The CDR3 DNA reads TGTGCCAGCAGCTTTGTAGGTGGGAGGGTCCAGACCCAGTACTTC.